The T cell receptor (beta chain) described here comes from a study of shared clonotypes between healthy human individuals. Findings of the study overall: Generation of non-shared clonotypes was less probable than generation of clonotypes shared by all four donors.

CDR3 size: 13 residues. V was cut by 6 bases and J by 2 bases, with 8 bases left in between. The germline V gene has CDR1 MNHEY and CDR2 SVGAGI. With regard to this clone: Antigen unknown.

Libraries were prepared by immunoSEQ multiplex PCR; TCRdb keeps only in-frame clonotypes and omits some of them. The data hold about 580,000 clones, with about 98% observed a single time. It was CD45RO-negative cells, positively selected for CCR7, that made up naive CD8 cells, with terminally differentiated effector memory CD45RA+ cells excluded. The sequencing sample was made of naive CD8+ T cells sorted from blood. The chain employs TRBV6-5 and TRBJ2-1; D not resolved. This TCR was sampled from a young man in good health. CDR3 region: CASRGRPYNEQFF. The CDR3 DNA follows: TGTGCCAGCAGGGGCCGCCCCTACAATGAGCAGTTCTTC.